This T cell receptor (beta chain) was identified in a study of blood T cell repertoires in COVID-19. Study in general: Acute-phase and convalescent COVID-19 samples originated in the United States, Italy and Spain.

Sequencing was performed with immunoSEQ multiplex PCR; in TCRdb, only in-frame clones are kept and a portion is missing. The repertoire holds about 350,000 clones, 85% to 90% seen once, with 0.95% to 1.1% in the top ten. This study enrolled people aged 18 to 89 from under 25 US geographic areas. The CDR3 has 16 amino acids. The ends were cut back, 7 bases at V and 1 base at J, with 16 bases in the middle. CDR1 is SNHLY, CDR2 FYNNEI, per germline. Material: PBMCs or T cells enriched from blood (not recorded which). The receptor comes from a woman aged 25 to 39 who had been exposed to COVID-19. The rearrangement joins TRBV2 to TRBJ2-2; maybe TRBD2 (6 bases). The chain's CDR3 is CASTLGGSGNTGELFF. CDR3 nucleotides: TGTGCCAGCACCCTGGGAGGTTCGGGGAACACCGGGGAGCTGTTTTTT.